This TCR beta chain was captured by sequencing in a study of T cell responses to AZD1222 COVID-19 vaccine. Whole-study results and caveats: Spike-specific TCR repertoires showed rising breadth and depth after two AZD1222 doses. White British ancestry dominated among donors, who included more females, and clonal diversity was possibly underestimated. Repertoire samples came only from after the peak T cell response.

Germline loops: CDR1 SNHLY, CDR2 FYNNEI. V was trimmed by 6 bases and J by 5 bases, leaving 20 bases between them. This CDR3 is 16 amino acids long. As to this clone: Its antigen is as yet unknown.

Profiling relied on immunoSEQ multiplex PCR, and the TCRdb table lists in-frame clones only, not all of them. The table lists around 110,000 clones, about nine tenths of them singletons. The chain couples TRBV2 to TRBJ1-3, with D possibly matching TRBD1 (6 bases). The sequencing here drew on peripheral blood, taken 28 days after the second AZD1222 dose. The receptor was isolated from an adult who received the AZD1222 COVID-19 vaccine. The CDR3 sequence is CASRTQGSRVRNTIYF. The DNA for the CDR3 is TGTGCCAGCAGGACACAGGGATCGCGCGTAAGAAACACCATATATTTT.